The present T cell receptor (beta chain) was sequenced within a study of T-cell reconstitution after alpha-beta-depleted transplantation in children. Study conclusions and caveats: Reports say that about two months after transplant, the alpha-beta T cells came out of several hundred graft clones that had expanded. Most T-cell counts and diversity one year after the transplant came from T cells that were newly produced. From surviving recipient T cells and thymic progenitors came the high day-60 TCRbeta diversity observed in some patients.

In its sample, this clonotype was seen a few times. Its specificity is unknown. Trimming cost V 1 base and J 5 bases; bases outside gene matches: 0. This CDR3 has 13 residues. From germline, CDR1 is MGHRA and CDR2 YSYEKL. Preparation of the TCRbeta library used unique molecular identifiers. TCRdb reanalysed the PCR reads using MiXCR and keeps one entry per CDR3 protein. The data contain a few hundred thousand distinct CDR3 sequences, about 24% of them singletons. The V gene is TRBV4-1, the J gene TRBJ2-7; 9 bases are a match to TRBD1. Here the sequenced sample was PBMCs, mostly from graft donor cells, taken 360 days after TCRalphabeta/CD19-depleted stem cell transplant. This sequence was found in a female patient aged 2 to 10 who had a stem cell transplant for congenital amegakaryocytic thrombocytopenia, so the T cells may come from the graft donor. The CDR3 DNA reads TGCGCCAGCAGCCAAGGGACAGGGGACGAGCAGTACTTC. Amino acid sequence: CASSQGTGDEQYF.